A single sample gave rise to the 31 T cell receptor beta chains below, sequenced in a study of control samples from healthy donors and cancer patients. Assay used: immunoSEQ multiplex PCR; TCRdb lists only in-frame clones, some missing. This table has approximately 170,000 clones, roughly 89% appearing once. Sequencing was performed on blood. The source of these receptors is a woman between 45 and 65 years old in good health.

This chain connects TRBV6-5 to TRBJ2-1, with TRBD1 matching over 8 bases. Germline assignment: CDR1 MNHEY and CDR2 SVGAGI. Trimming at V came to 0 bases and at J to 4 bases, leaving 5 bases not matched to a gene. The CDR3 consists of 16 residues. CDR3 sequence (DNA): TGTGCCAGCAGTTACTCCTCCCGACAGGGGTACAATGAGCAGTTCTTC. Translating it yields CASSYSSRQGYNEQFF.

J is TRBJ2-7 and V is TRBV6-5, with 12 bases fitting TRBD1. The V gene's germline CDR1 is MNHEY and CDR2 SVGAGI. This CDR3 has 15 amino acids. Trimming cost V 7 bases and J 2 bases; bases outside gene matches: 6. CDR3 bases: TGTGCCAGCACTCAAGGGACAGGGGGCGCCTACGAGCAGTACTTC. Translating gives CASTQGTGGAYEQYF.

V and J are TRBV6-5 and TRBJ1-2; D uncertain. The CDR3 runs to 13 residues. CDR1 and CDR2 from the germline V gene are MNHEY and SVGAGI. V was shortened by 4 bases and J by 8 bases, with 14 bases between the two germline ends. The CDR3 DNA follows: TGTGCCAGCAGTTCCCCCCCCATTTTCGGCTACACCTTC. Its protein is CASSSPPIFGYTF.

The chain employs TRBV9 and TRBJ1-3; D gene ambiguous. V was cut by 3 bases and J by 2 bases, with 9 bases left in between. CDR3 length: 14 amino acids. Per germline, CDR1 SGDLS and CDR2 YYNGEE. The CDR3 loop reads CASSAVGTGNTIYF. The CDR3 bases are TGTGCCAGCAGCGCCGTGGGGACTGGAAACACCATATATTTT.

V is TRBV18 and J is TRBJ2-7; TRBD2 matches 13 bases. This CDR3 has 20 amino acids. Germline-derived CDR1 and CDR2 are KGHSH and LQKENI. Germline trimming cut 6 bases from V and 0 bases from J; bases unmatched to any gene: 17. CDR3 sequence (DNA): TGTGCCAGCTCTTCCATGGGCCCGACTAGCGGGAGGCCAATCTCCTACGAGCAGTACTTC. Translated, it gives CASSSMGPTSGRPISYEQYF. The variable domain in full, with the rest retrieved from reference TRBV18 and TRBJ2-7, is NAGVMQNPRHLVRRRGQEARLRCSPMKGHSHVYWYRQLPEEGLKFMVYLQKENIIDESGMPKERFSAEFPKEGPSILRIQQVVRGDSAAYFCASSSMGPTSGRPISYEQYFGPGTRLTVT.

This sequence joins TRBV7-3 and TRBJ2-2; no reliable D call. CDR1 and CDR2 from the germline V gene are SGHTA and FQGTGA. The germline V and J ends were trimmed by 1 base and 5 bases, with 8 bases remaining between them. The length of the CDR3 is 14 residues. CDR3 nucleotide sequence: TGTGCCAGCAGCTTAATGAGTGATACCGGGGAGCTGTTTTTT. It is translated as CASSLMSDTGELFF.

The V call is TRBV7-3, the J call TRBJ2-3, with 7 nucleotides matching TRBD2. V lost 7 bases, J lost 10 bases, and 8 bases stayed unmatched. The CDR3 consists of 12 residues. Germline lookup yields CDR1 SGHTA and CDR2 FQGTGA. The DNA of the CDR3 is TGTGCCAGCAACTCCTGGGGAGGGTCGCAGTATTTT. It is translated as CASNSWGGSQYF.

The chain uses TRBV28 and TRBJ1-6; 8 bases align to TRBD1. CDR3 length equals 16 residues. After removal of 3 bases from V and 6 bases from J, the junction contained 7 bases not matched to a gene. Germline V gene data show CDR1 as MDHEN and CDR2 as SYDVKM. Here the CDR3 DNA reads TGTGCCAGCAGTTTCCGGACAGGGAACCGTAATTCACCCCTCCACTTT. Its protein is CASSFRTGNRNSPLHF.

This sequence joins TRBV18 and TRBJ1-6; no clear D. Germline CDR1 is KGHSH and CDR2 is LQKENI. The CDR3 is 14 residues long. Trimming shortened V by 6 bases and J by 9 bases, and 15 bases separated the two germline ends. In DNA form, the CDR3 reads TGTGCCAGCTCCCCGACACCCGTCGGTTCACCCCTCCACTTT. Protein product: CASSPTPVGSPLHF.

The chain employs TRBV4-3 and TRBJ1-2; weak D call: TRBD1 (6 bases). The germline V gene has CDR1 LGHNA and CDR2 YSLEER. The CDR3 has 17 amino acids. V was trimmed by 0 bases and J by 8 bases, leaving 22 bases between them. CDR3 nucleotides: TGCGCCAGCAGCCAAGACCCCTACGTCCCCAGGGGCGGAGGCTACACCTTC. Its protein product is CASSQDPYVPRGGGYTF.

The chain uses TRBV10-3 and TRBJ2-5; D is unclear. The germline gives CDR1 ENHRY, CDR2 SYGVKD. This CDR3 spans 13 amino acids. V was clipped by 4 bases and J by 2 bases, with 8 bases between them. CDR3 region: CAISVGLQETQYF. CDR3 in DNA: TGTGCCATCAGTGTTGGGTTACAAGAGACCCAGTACTTC.

The chain employs TRBV7-6 and TRBJ1-3; D ambiguous. Germline loops: CDR1 SGHVS, CDR2 FNYEAQ. V lost 1 base, J lost 9 bases, and 16 bases lay in between. The CDR3 sequence is 15 residues long. The CDR3 spells CASSLDQLEGRTIYF. Here the CDR3 DNA reads TGTGCCAGCAGCTTAGATCAACTGGAAGGGCGCACCATATATTTT.

The V call is TRBV4-3, the J call TRBJ2-1, with 8 positions matching TRBD2. The V gene's germline CDR1 is LGHNA and CDR2 YSLEER. This CDR3 comprises 17 residues. After removal of 0 bases from V and 2 bases from J, the junction contained 6 bases not matched to a gene. In DNA, the CDR3 is TGCGCCAGCAGCCAAGATTCGGGAGGGGGACCCTACAATGAGCAGTTCTTC. This gives the protein CASSQDSGGGPYNEQFF.

The chain uses TRBV7-2 and TRBJ1-2; no clear D gene. With 5 bases removed from V and 4 bases from J, the gap between germline ends came to 17 bases. The V gene's germline CDR1 is SGHTA and CDR2 FQGNSA. The CDR3 runs 15 residues. This CDR3 reads CASSASGGRGYGYTF. For the CDR3, the DNA is TGTGCCAGCAGCGCTTCGGGCGGCCGTGGCTATGGCTACACCTTC.

The chain joins TRBV5-3 to TRBJ2-7; D unclear. TRBV5-3 is an ORF; its function is uncertain. The CDR3 sequence is 14 residues long. The germline V and J ends were trimmed by 1 base and 3 bases, with 11 bases remaining between them. DNA for the CDR3: TGTGCCAGAAGCTTGTGCCCAGAATACTACGAGCAGTACTTC. Translated, it gives CARSLCPEYYEQYF.

This chain uses TRBV5-1 with TRBJ2-5; TRBD1 agrees at 7 bases. The CDR3 loop spans 12 amino acids. Germline V gene data show CDR1 as SGHRS and CDR2 as YFSETQ. Germline trimming cut 9 bases from V and 5 bases from J; bases unmatched to any gene: 7. CDR3 sequence: CATGQDRETQYF. CDR3 bases: TGCGCCACCGGACAGGATCGGGAGACCCAGTACTTC.

The V and J genes are TRBV28 and TRBJ2-3, with TRBD1 matching 9 bases. V trimming: 2 bases; J trimming: 5 bases; junction bases outside the gene matches: 5. Germline V gene lookup returns CDR1 MDHEN and CDR2 SYDVKM. The CDR3 loop spans 15 amino acids. The CDR3 DNA is TGTGCCAGCAGTTTAGTGGGACAGGGAGGAGATACGCAGTATTTT. This translates into CASSLVGQGGDTQYF.

The rearrangement links TRBV5-6 to TRBJ1-1, with TRBD1 identical over 7 bases. After removal of 4 bases from V and 5 bases from J, the junction contained 11 bases not matched to a gene. This CDR3 has 15 residues. Germline CDR1 SGHDT, CDR2 YYEEEE. The CDR3 region has the DNA TGTGCCAGCAGCCTGCAGTACAGGGGTTTGACTGAAGCTTTCTTT. Protein sequence: CASSLQYRGLTEAFF.

V is TRBV5-4 and J is TRBJ1-4; D unclear. V was trimmed by 0 bases and J by 2 bases, leaving 8 bases between them. Germline loops: CDR1 SGHNT, CDR2 YYREEE (reference sequence). The CDR3 consists of 15 residues. The CDR3 DNA is TGTGCCAGCAGCTTGGCTGCAACTACTAATGAAAAACTGTTTTTT. It yields the protein CASSLAATTNEKLFF.

This rearrangement joins TRBV13 to TRBJ1-4; D gene ambiguous. Trimming cost V 0 bases and J 1 base, with 9 bases left between them. Germline lookup yields CDR1 PRHDT and CDR2 FYEKMQ (reference sequence). CDR3 length equals 16 residues. CDR3 amino acids: CASSLGRGVTNEKLFF. As DNA, the CDR3 is TGTGCCAGCAGCTTAGGTCGTGGGGTAACTAATGAAAAACTGTTTTTT.

The chain carries TRBV28 and TRBJ1-2; TRBD1 matches at 7 bases. Losses at the gene ends were 5 bases for V and 11 bases for J; bases not matched to a gene: 11. The CDR3 covers 13 residues. Germline values: CDR1 MDHEN, CDR2 SYDVKM. CDR3 nucleotide sequence: TGTGCCAGCAGTCAGGGGACAGCTGAGATTTACACCTTC. Translating it yields CASSQGTAEIYTF.

This clone has only one observation. The genes are TRBV28 and TRBJ2-5; possibly TRBD1 for D (5 bases). The germline CDR1 and CDR2 sequences are MDHEN and SYDVKM. V was shortened by 3 bases and J by 4 bases, with 18 bases between the two germline ends. The CDR3 length is 16 residues. The CDR3 loop reads CASSFPPRVGRETQYF. The CDR3 DNA reads as TGTGCCAGCAGTTTCCCCCCCAGGGTAGGAAGAGAGACCCAGTACTTC. The full variable domain, in which reference TRBV28 and TRBJ2-5 provide the parts outside the CDR3, is DVKVTQSSRYLVKRTGEKVFLECVQDMDHENMFWYRQDPGLGLRLIYFSYDVKMKEKGDIPEGYSVSREKKERFSLILESASTNQTSMYLCASSFPPRVGRETQYFGPGTRLLVL.

The rearrangement links TRBV9 to TRBJ2-7; 8 positions agree with TRBD2. The CDR3 length is 15 residues. Germline V CDR1 and CDR2: SGDLS, YYNGEE. J lost 2 bases, V lost 3 bases, and 7 bases had no gene match. CDR3 bases: TGTGCCAGCAGCGAGAGCGGGAGCTCCACCTACGAGCAGTACTTC. Encoded protein: CASSESGSSTYEQYF.

This clone was recorded a few times. The chain recombines TRBV27 with TRBJ1-1; no firm D call. CDR1 MNHEY and CDR2 SMNVEV come from the germline V gene (reference sequence). Trimming stripped 1 base from V and 1 base from J, with 4 bases between. The CDR3 is 13 amino acids. The CDR3 sequence: CASSLYSNTEAFF. CDR3 nucleotide sequence: TGTGCCAGCAGTTTATATTCGAACACTGAAGCTTTCTTT.

The chain combines TRBV19 with TRBJ1-1, with a weak D call TRBD1 (5 bases). CDR1 and CDR2 (germline): LNHDA, SQIVND (reference sequence). CDR3 size: 14 residues. The V end was cut by 6 bases, the J end by 6 bases, with 17 bases between. The DNA for the CDR3 is TGTGCCAGTAGCCCGGGACCCGGGGCCCCTGAAGCTTTCTTT. Translated, it gives CASSPGPGAPEAFF.

The CDR3 DNA follows: TGTGCCATCGGGGTCCAGGGGGACTATGGCTACACCTTC. It encodes CAIGVQGDYGYTF. The chain carries TRBV10-3 and TRBJ1-2; 7 bases fit TRBD1. V dropped 8 bases and J dropped 3; count of bases not matched to a gene: 6. The CDR3 covers 13 residues. Per the germline V gene, CDR1 is ENHRY and CDR2 is SYGVKD.

The genes are TRBV19 and TRBJ1-5; D is uncertain. V was cut by 2 bases and J by 7 bases, with 9 bases left in between. Germline-derived CDR1 and CDR2 are LNHDA and SQIVND (reference sequence). This CDR3 region has 13 residues. The CDR3 DNA sequence: TGTGCCAGTAGTATAACCGTGGGACAGCCCCAGCATTTT. It specifies CASSITVGQPQHF. Supplemented by reference TRBV19 and TRBJ1-5, the full variable domain reads DGGITQSPKYLFRKEGQNVTLSCEQNLNHDAMYWYRQDPGQGLRLIYYSQIVNDFQKGDIAEGYSVSREKKESFPLTVTSAQKNPTAFYLCASSITVGQPQHFGDGTRLSIL.

The rearrangement joins TRBV5-6 to TRBJ2-2; possibly TRBD1 for D (6 bases). Deletions cut 1 base from V and 4 bases from J, with 14 bases between. Germline CDR1 is SGHDT and CDR2 is YYEEEE. CDR3 size: 16 residues. The CDR3 loop is CASSLSAGAATGELFF. CDR3 DNA: TGTGCCAGCAGCTTGTCGGCAGGGGCGGCCACCGGGGAGCTGTTTTTT.

V usage is TRBV7-3 and J usage is TRBJ2-6, with 7 bases that match TRBD1. The ends lost 4 bases at V and 4 bases at J; junction bases unmatched: 7. The CDR3 contains 16 residues. Germline V lookup: CDR1 SGHTA, CDR2 FQGTGA. The DNA of the CDR3 is TGTGCCAGCAGCTCTAGAACAGGGGCCGGGGCCAACGTCCTGACTTTC. Encoded protein: CASSSRTGAGANVLTF.

The chain carries TRBV9 and TRBJ1-4, with D maybe TRBD1 (6 bases). Trimming stripped 3 bases from V and 2 bases from J, with 14 bases between. The CDR3 spans 16 residues. Germline CDR1 is SGDLS and CDR2 is YYNGEE. In DNA form, the CDR3 reads TGTGCCAGCAGCGGGGCCCAGGGGAAGACTAATGAAAAACTGTTTTTT. This sequence encodes CASSGAQGKTNEKLFF.

The J gene is TRBJ2-7, the V gene TRBV4-1, with TRBD1 matching over 11 bases. Trimming removed 4 bases from V and 12 bases from J; junction bases left unmatched: 11. Germline V gene lookup returns CDR1 MGHRA and CDR2 YSYEKL. The CDR3 spans 14 residues. CDR3 sequence reads: CASSPLGTGGGPYF. In DNA, the CDR3 is TGCGCCAGCAGCCCCTTAGGGACAGGGGGAGGTCCGTACTTC.